Each of the 29 T cell receptor beta chains below was sequenced from the same sample in a study of cytomegalovirus exposure and HLA in healthy donors (dated 2017 in TCRdb). Library prep was done by the immunoSEQ multiplex PCR assay. For the multiplex PCR, a mixture combining 60 forward primers for TCR Vbeta segments and 13 reverse primers for TCR Jbeta segments was used. Entries here come from immuneACCESS through TCRdb and include only in-frame sequences with V and J called. Some clones fail to appear in such tables; in the studies checked, an unresolved V gene covers under half of the shortfall, and the cause of the remainder is unknown. The table for this sample lists roughly 190,000 clones; 78% of them were counted only once. Approximately 2.6% of the sample goes to the ten largest clones. Source material: PBMCs. The source of these receptors is a female donor in good health and CMV-seronegative.

This clone occurred once. The genes are TRBV11-2 and TRBJ2-1; 11 bases are a match to TRBD2. The CDR3 runs to 17 residues. V trimming: 1 base; J trimming: 4 bases; junction bases outside the gene matches: 6. The germline gives CDR1 SGHAT, CDR2 FQNNGV. CDR3 sequence: CASSLAAASGGYNEQFF. The CDR3 DNA is TGTGCCAGCAGCTTAGCCGCGGCTAGCGGGGGGTACAATGAGCAGTTCTTC.

This sequence joins TRBV2 and TRBJ2-7; TRBD1 aligns across 7 bases. The CDR3 runs to 14 residues. The J segment lost 0 bases and the V segment lost 5 bases, leaving 4 bases of the junction unmatched. CDR1 and CDR2 (germline): SNHLY, FYNNEI. The CDR3 bases are TGTGCCAGCAGTTATTCAGGGGGCTCCTACGAGCAGTACTTC. It codes for CASSYSGGSYEQYF.

The V call is TRBV19, the J call TRBJ2-3; D gene ambiguous. CDR3 size: 16 residues. V was pared by 1 base and J by 1 base, with 12 bases between. Looked up from germline, CDR1 is LNHDA and CDR2 is SQIVND (reference sequence). The DNA for the CDR3 is TGTGCCAGTAGTATAGGCCCTGACACTCGCACAGATACGCAGTATTTT. Translated: CASSIGPDTRTDTQYF.

The chain recombines TRBV5-1 with TRBJ2-1; perhaps TRBD1 as D (5 bases). CDR3 length equals 13 residues. Germline values: CDR1 SGHRS, CDR2 YFSETQ. Trimming took off 3 bases at V and 4 bases at J, with 8 bases between the two ends. The CDR3 nucleotides are TGCGCCAGCAGCTCGGACAATTACAATGAGCAGTTCTTC. It encodes CASSSDNYNEQFF. Full variable domain (outside the CDR3, taken from reference TRBV5-1 and TRBJ2-1): KAGVTQTPRYLIKTRGQQVTLSCSPISGHRSVSWYQQTPGQGLQFLFEYFSETQRNKGNFPGRFSGRQFSNSRSEMNVSTLELGDSALYLCASSSDNYNEQFFGPGTRLTVL.

The chain uses TRBV4-3 and TRBJ2-7, with TRBD1 as a possible D gene (6 bases). This CDR3 region has 15 residues. Trimming left V 0 bases short and J 5 bases short, with 14 bases between. Germline V gene sequence: CDR1 LGHNA, CDR2 YSLEER. The CDR3 here is CASSQDSRTVNEQYF. The CDR3 coding sequence is TGCGCCAGCAGCCAAGACTCTCGGACAGTTAACGAGCAGTACTTC.

V is TRBV9 and J is TRBJ1-2; 7 bases agree with TRBD1. V trimming: 4 bases; J trimming: 3 bases; junction bases outside the gene matches: 9. CDR1 is SGDLS, CDR2 YYNGEE, per germline. The CDR3 runs 15 residues. In DNA, the CDR3 is TGTGCCAGCAGCTCACGGGACAGTGGTTACTATGGCTACACCTTC. Encoded protein: CASSSRDSGYYGYTF. Full variable domain (outside the CDR3, taken from reference TRBV9 and TRBJ1-2): DSGVTQTPKHLITATGQRVTLRCSPRSGDLSVYWYQQSLDQGLQFLIQYYNGEERAKGNILERFSAQQFPDLHSELNLSSLELGDSALYFCASSSRDSGYYGYTFGSGTRLTVV.

The J gene is TRBJ1-1, the V gene TRBV5-1; no reliable D call. The germline V gene has CDR1 SGHRS and CDR2 YFSETQ. The V end was cut by 2 bases, the J end by 4 bases, with 12 bases between. This CDR3 has 14 amino acids. The CDR3 bases are TGCGCCAGCAGCTTTTCCCCAAGCTCCACTGAAGCTTTCTTT. This codes for CASSFSPSSTEAFF.

About this clone itself: An end of the junction differs from the germline gene, which may be a read error. V and J are TRBV7-9 and TRBJ2-1; the match to TRBD2 covers 9 bases. The CDR3 totals 15 residues. CDR1 SEHNR and CDR2 FQNEAQ come from the germline V gene (reference sequence). As DNA, the CDR3 is TGTTCCAGCAGATTTGCAGCTCTAGCGGGGACTGAGCAGTTCTTC. This translates into CSSRFAALAGTEQFF. The full variable domain, its missing parts supplied by reference TRBV7-9 and TRBJ2-1, is DTGVSQNPRHKITKRGQNVTFRCDPISEHNRLYWYRQTLGQGPEFLTYFQNEAQLEKSRLLSDRFSAERPKGSFSTLEIQRTEQGDSAMYLCSSRFAALAGTEQFFGPGTRLTVL.

V is TRBV7-2 and J is TRBJ1-4; a possible D gene is TRBD1 (5 bases). The ends were cut back, 6 bases at V and 7 bases at J, with 12 bases in the middle. The length of the CDR3 is 13 residues. CDR1 and CDR2 from the germline V gene are SGHTA and FQGNSA. The DNA for the CDR3 is TGTGCCAGCAGTTCGTCAGGGATTGAAAAACTGTTTTTT. Protein sequence: CASSSSGIEKLFF.

The chain links TRBV9 to TRBJ1-1; perhaps TRBD1 as D (5 bases). Germline lookup yields CDR1 SGDLS and CDR2 YYNGEE. V was pared by 0 bases and J by 8 bases, with 11 bases between. CDR3 length: 13 residues. Here the CDR3 DNA reads TGTGCCAGCAGCGTAGGGGACTCAGGAGAAGCTTTCTTT. Residues: CASSVGDSGEAFF.

In its sample, this clone was seen a few times. The rearrangement uses TRBV5-1 and TRBJ1-5, with D tentatively TRBD1 (5 bases). Germline V CDR1 and CDR2: SGHRS, YFSETQ. The CDR3 runs to 13 residues. Trimming cost V 4 bases and J 9 bases, with 14 bases left between them. The CDR3 nucleotides read TGCGCCAGCAGCACCAACACAGGTGGGCCCCAGCATTTT. This gives the protein CASSTNTGGPQHF.

The chain carries TRBV5-8 and TRBJ1-1; D is possibly TRBD1 (5 bases). This CDR3 has 13 amino acids. V lost 2 bases and J 7 bases, leaving 12 bases between the germline ends. Germline V gives CDR1 SGHTS, CDR2 YDEGEE. CDR3 sequence reads: CASSFWRGFEAFF. The CDR3 bases are TGTGCCAGCAGCTTCTGGAGGGGCTTTGAAGCTTTCTTT.

This clone was detected only a few times. The V gene is TRBV10-3, the J gene TRBJ2-3; D is unclear. Trimming pared 2 bases from V and 0 bases from J, leaving 12 bases between. The CDR3 contains 16 residues. Per germline, CDR1 ENHRY and CDR2 SYGVKD. The CDR3 DNA sequence: TGTGCCATCAGTGAGACTAAGCTGACTAGCACAGATACGCAGTATTTT. Translation: CAISETKLTSTDTQYF.

V and J are TRBV5-6 and TRBJ1-1, with D possibly TRBD1 on 5 matching bases. The CDR3 has 16 residues. V was pared by 1 base and J by 1 base, with 14 bases between. CDR1 and CDR2 from the germline V gene are SGHDT and YYEEEE. The CDR3 spells CASSLRLGGWNTEAFF. CDR3 DNA sequence: TGTGCCAGCAGCTTGAGGTTGGGGGGATGGAACACTGAAGCTTTCTTT.

There are a few counts of this clone. The chain is built from TRBV5-1 and TRBJ2-1, with 13 bases matching TRBD2. Trimming removed 4 bases from V and 0 bases from J; junction bases left unmatched: 7. CDR1 is SGHRS and CDR2 is YFSETQ in the germline V gene. The CDR3 is made up of 18 amino acids. This chain's CDR3 is CASSPGLAGLSSYNEQFF. The CDR3 coding sequence is TGCGCCAGCAGCCCGGGACTAGCGGGACTGAGCTCCTACAATGAGCAGTTCTTC.

CDR3 in DNA: TGTGCCAGCAGCTTACAGAACACTGAAGCTTTCTTT. The encoded protein is CASSLQNTEAFF. The chain employs TRBV5-4 and TRBJ1-1; D is unclear. The CDR3 is 12 amino acids. Looked up from germline, CDR1 is SGHNT and CDR2 is YYREEE (reference sequence). The V end lost 2 bases, the J end lost 1 base, and 3 bases lay between the germline ends. The variable domain in full, with the rest retrieved from reference TRBV5-4 and TRBJ1-1, is ETGVTQSPTHLIKTRGQQVTLRCSSQSGHNTVSWYQQALGQGPQFIFQYYREEENGRGNFPPRFSGLQFPNYSSELNVNALELDDSALYLCASSLQNTEAFFGQGTRLTVV.

The genes are TRBV7-6 and TRBJ1-6, with a possible D match to TRBD1 (6 bases). The CDR3 consists of 17 residues. V lost 2 bases and J lost 14, with 25 bases in between. The germline CDR1 and CDR2 sequences are SGHVS and FNYEAQ. In DNA form, the CDR3 reads TGTGCCAGCAGCTTAACGGGAGGTGGGGGCGGTTCGAGAACCCTCCACTTT. It yields the protein CASSLTGGGGGSRTLHF.

V usage is TRBV29-1 and J usage is TRBJ2-5; 9 bases are a match to TRBD1. This CDR3 spans 13 amino acids. Germline CDR1 reads SQVTM; CDR2 reads ANQGSEA. The V segment lost 5 bases and the J segment 5 bases; nucleotides outside the gene matches: 6. Written as DNA, the CDR3 is TGCAGCGTTACAGGGGGCCGGATGGAGACCCAGTACTTC. As protein: CSVTGGRMETQYF.

The chain recombines TRBV7-2 with TRBJ1-5; D ambiguous. The CDR3 is 14 residues long. The V end lost 2 bases, the J end lost 5 bases, and 10 bases lay between the germline ends. The V gene's germline CDR1 is SGHTA and CDR2 FQGNSA. This chain's CDR3 is CASSLIGGYQPQHF. CDR3 DNA sequence: TGTGCCAGCAGCTTAATAGGCGGGTATCAGCCCCAGCATTTT.

V is TRBV27 and J is TRBJ2-1; TRBD2 matches 12 bases. V was clipped by 4 bases and J by 3 bases; unmatched bases: 7. This CDR3 has 17 amino acids. The germline gives CDR1 MNHEY, CDR2 SMNVEV (reference sequence). The CDR3 reads CASSSPGLAGFYNEQFF. In DNA, the CDR3 is TGTGCCAGCAGTTCCCCAGGACTAGCGGGGTTCTACAATGAGCAGTTCTTC.

The chain joins TRBV6-1 to TRBJ2-3, with a weak D call TRBD2 (5 bases). The germline gives CDR1 MNHNS, CDR2 SASEGT. V was cut by 4 bases and J by 3 bases, with 14 bases left in between. This CDR3 region has 15 residues. CDR3 region: CASSVEGKRTDTQYF. In nucleotides, the CDR3 is TGTGCCAGCAGTGTAGAGGGTAAGCGGACAGATACGCAGTATTTT.

This clone was counted a few times. The rearrangement links TRBV30 to TRBJ1-5; D unclear. V gave up 5 bases and J gave up 5 bases, with 7 bases separating them. This CDR3 region has 11 residues. Germline CDR1 reads GTSNPN; CDR2 reads SVGIG (reference sequence). The CDR3 coding sequence is TGTGCCTGGGCGGAGGATCAGCCCCAGCATTTT. This codes for CAWAEDQPQHF.

The V and J genes are TRBV11-2 and TRBJ2-3, with 7 nucleotides matching TRBD2. The trim removed 4 bases at V and 0 bases at J, leaving 1 base unmatched. This CDR3 spans 14 amino acids. Germline V gene data show CDR1 as SGHAT and CDR2 as FQNNGV. CDR3 coding DNA: TGTGCCAGCAGCTCCGGGGGGAGCACAGATACGCAGTATTTT. Its translation is CASSSGGSTDTQYF. The variable domain in full, completed from reference TRBV11-2 and TRBJ2-3, reads EAGVAQSPRYKIIEKRQSVAFWCNPISGHATLYWYQQILGQGPKLLIQFQNNGVVDDSQLPKDRFSAERLKGVDSTLKIQPAKLEDSAVYLCASSSGGSTDTQYFGPGTRLTVL.

The chain links TRBV6-1 to TRBJ1-1; TRBD1 matches 10 bases. This CDR3 has 13 amino acids. Germline V gene sequence: CDR1 MNHNS, CDR2 SASEGT. V shed 7 bases and J 10 bases; nucleotides not matched to a gene: 9. CDR3 region: CASTRDRGGVAFF. In DNA form, the CDR3 reads TGTGCCAGCACCCGGGACAGGGGAGGAGTAGCTTTCTTT.

The V call is TRBV6-4, the J call TRBJ2-1; 16 bases are shared with TRBD2. The CDR3 loop spans 16 amino acids. Germline loops: CDR1 MRHNA, CDR2 SNTAGT. Losses at the gene ends were 5 bases for V and 9 bases for J; bases not matched to a gene: 7. CDR3 protein: CASSKGLAGGLAEQFF. CDR3 DNA: TGTGCCAGCAGTAAGGGACTAGCGGGGGGGCTGGCTGAGCAGTTCTTC.

The CDR3: CASSLQPGQGNTGELFF. The CDR3 DNA reads TGTGCCAGCAGCTTGCAGCCGGGACAGGGAAACACCGGGGAGCTGTTTTTT. The chain recombines TRBV5-4 with TRBJ2-2; 9 nucleotides align to TRBD1. The ends lost 1 base at V and 2 bases at J; junction bases unmatched: 6. Germline assignment: CDR1 SGHNT and CDR2 YYREEE (reference sequence). This CDR3 is built from 17 residues. Complete variable domain (other parts from reference TRBV5-4 and TRBJ2-2): ETGVTQSPTHLIKTRGQQVTLRCSSQSGHNTVSWYQQALGQGPQFIFQYYREEENGRGNFPPRFSGLQFPNYSSELNVNALELDDSALYLCASSLQPGQGNTGELFFGEGSRLTVL.

This chain joins TRBV5-6 and TRBJ2-5; the D gene is possibly TRBD2 (5 bases). Trimming stripped 2 bases from V and 5 bases from J, with 13 bases between. CDR3 size: 14 residues. CDR1 and CDR2 (germline): SGHDT, YYEEEE. The DNA of the CDR3 is TGTGCCAGCAGCTTTACGGGGAGAGGGGAGACCCAGTACTTC. Amino acids: CASSFTGRGETQYF.

The chain combines TRBV11-3 with TRBJ2-7; weak D call: TRBD1 (6 bases). This CDR3 comprises 15 residues. Germline V CDR1 and CDR2: SGHNT, YENEEA. V lost 1 base and J lost 5, with 15 bases in between. CDR3 sequence (DNA): TGTGCCAGCAGCTTAGGTGCAGGGGATGCGGACGAGCAGTACTTC. Residues: CASSLGAGDADEQYF.

The CDR3 spells CASSLAKGVWYGYTF. CDR3 bases: TGTGCCAGCAGCTTGGCCAAAGGGGTATGGTATGGCTACACCTTC. The chain has TRBV5-6 and TRBJ1-2; the D gene is possibly TRBD1 (5 bases). The CDR3 totals 15 residues. Germline V lookup: CDR1 SGHDT, CDR2 YYEEEE. V gave up 0 bases and J gave up 5 bases, with 14 bases separating them.